This TCR beta chain was captured by sequencing in a study of blood T cell repertoires in COVID-19. Across the whole study: Samples taken during acute and convalescent COVID-19 were collected in the United States, Italy and Spain. PBMCs, B-cell-depleted T cells, or T cells provided the cDNA or gDNA that made up the material.

The CDR3 is 14 residues long. Per germline, CDR1 SGHTA and CDR2 FQGTGA. V lost 0 bases and J 5 bases, leaving 10 bases between the germline ends. Clones were sequenced by immunoSEQ multiplex PCR, and TCRdb holds only the in-frame ones, with some missing. Here the sample spans 130,000 to 150,000 clones, 75% to 90% being singletons. The receptor was derived from a man between 65 and 80 years old who had recovered from COVID-19. The V gene is TRBV7-3, the J gene TRBJ2-5, with D perhaps TRBD2 (6 bases). Input material: peripheral blood. The DNA of the CDR3 is TGTGCCAGCAGCTTAACCGGGAGCTGGGAGACCCAGTACTTC. This gives the protein CASSLTGSWETQYF.